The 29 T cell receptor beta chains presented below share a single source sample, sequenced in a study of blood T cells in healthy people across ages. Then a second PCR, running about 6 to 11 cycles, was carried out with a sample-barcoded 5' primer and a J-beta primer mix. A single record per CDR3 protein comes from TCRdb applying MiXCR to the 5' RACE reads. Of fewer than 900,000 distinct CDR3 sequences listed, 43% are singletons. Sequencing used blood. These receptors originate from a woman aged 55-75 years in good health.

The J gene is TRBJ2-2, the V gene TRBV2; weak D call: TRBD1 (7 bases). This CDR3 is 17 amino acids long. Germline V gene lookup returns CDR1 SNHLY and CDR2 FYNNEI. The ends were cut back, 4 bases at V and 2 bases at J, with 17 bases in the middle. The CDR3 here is CASSGSAGGPNTGELFF. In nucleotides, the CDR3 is TGTGCCAGCAGTGGCTCTGCAGGGGGGCCTAACACCGGGGAGCTGTTTTTT.

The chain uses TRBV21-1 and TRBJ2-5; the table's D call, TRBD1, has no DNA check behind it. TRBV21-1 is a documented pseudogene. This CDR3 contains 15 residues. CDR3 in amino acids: CASSKAWPGGETQYF. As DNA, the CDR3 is TGTGCCAGCAGCAAAGCGTGGCCAGGGGGAGAGACCCAGTACTTC.

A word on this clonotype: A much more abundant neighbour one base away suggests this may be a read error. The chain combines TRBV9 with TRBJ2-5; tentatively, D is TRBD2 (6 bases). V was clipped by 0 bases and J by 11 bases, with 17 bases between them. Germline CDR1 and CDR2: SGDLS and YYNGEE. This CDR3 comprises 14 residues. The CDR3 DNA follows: TGTGCCAGCAGCGTAGCTACTGGGGGGAATGAGCAGTACTTC. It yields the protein CASSVATGGNEQYF. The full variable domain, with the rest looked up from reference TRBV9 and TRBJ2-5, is DSGVTQTPKHLITATGQRVTLRCSPRSGDLSVYWYQQSLDQGLQFLIQYYNGEERAKGNILERFSAQQFPDLHSELNLSSLELGDSALYFCASSVATGGNEQYFGPGTRLLVL.

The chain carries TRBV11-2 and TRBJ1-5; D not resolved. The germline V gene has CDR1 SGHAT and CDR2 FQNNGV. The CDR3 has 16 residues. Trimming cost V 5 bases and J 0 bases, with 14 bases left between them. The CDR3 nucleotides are TGTGCCAGCAGCCCCCCCGGAGGCTATAGCAATCAGCCCCAGCATTTT. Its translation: CASSPPGGYSNQPQHF.

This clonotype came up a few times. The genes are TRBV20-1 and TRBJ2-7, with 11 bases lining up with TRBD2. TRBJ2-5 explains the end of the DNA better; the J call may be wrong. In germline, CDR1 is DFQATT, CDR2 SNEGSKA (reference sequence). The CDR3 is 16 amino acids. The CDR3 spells CSAPGGLAGGIETQYF. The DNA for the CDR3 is TGCAGTGCCCCCGGTGGGCTAGCGGGGGGTATAGAGACCCAGTACTTC.

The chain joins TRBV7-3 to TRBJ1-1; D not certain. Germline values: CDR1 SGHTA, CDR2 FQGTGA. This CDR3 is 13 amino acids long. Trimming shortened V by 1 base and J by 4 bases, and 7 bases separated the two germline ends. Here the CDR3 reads CASSLKVSTEAFF. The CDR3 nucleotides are TGTGCCAGCAGCTTAAAGGTTTCCACTGAAGCTTTCTTT.

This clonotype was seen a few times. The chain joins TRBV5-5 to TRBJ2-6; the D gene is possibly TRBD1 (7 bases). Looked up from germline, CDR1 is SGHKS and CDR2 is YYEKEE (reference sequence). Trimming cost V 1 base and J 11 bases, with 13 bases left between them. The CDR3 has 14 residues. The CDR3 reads CASSLWQGEDVLTF. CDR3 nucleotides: TGTGCCAGCAGCTTGTGGCAGGGGGAGGACGTCCTGACTTTC.

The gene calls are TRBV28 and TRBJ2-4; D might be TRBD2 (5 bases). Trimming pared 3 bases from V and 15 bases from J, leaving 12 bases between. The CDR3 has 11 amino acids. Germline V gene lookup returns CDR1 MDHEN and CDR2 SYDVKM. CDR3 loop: CASSFGGLWYF. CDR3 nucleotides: TGTGCCAGCAGTTTTGGCGGACTCTGGTACTTC.

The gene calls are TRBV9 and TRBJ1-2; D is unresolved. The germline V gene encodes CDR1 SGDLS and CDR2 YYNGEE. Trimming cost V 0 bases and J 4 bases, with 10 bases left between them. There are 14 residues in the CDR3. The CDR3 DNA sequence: TGTGCCAGCAGCGTAGTAACGGTCAGCTATGGCTACACCTTC. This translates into CASSVVTVSYGYTF.

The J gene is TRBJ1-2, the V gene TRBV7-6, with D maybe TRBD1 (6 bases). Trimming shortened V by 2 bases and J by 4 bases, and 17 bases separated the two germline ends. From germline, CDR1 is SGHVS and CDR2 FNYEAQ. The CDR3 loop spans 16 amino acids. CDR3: CASSLSTGKVLYGYTF. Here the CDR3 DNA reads TGTGCCAGCAGCTTATCCACAGGGAAGGTCCTCTATGGCTACACCTTC.

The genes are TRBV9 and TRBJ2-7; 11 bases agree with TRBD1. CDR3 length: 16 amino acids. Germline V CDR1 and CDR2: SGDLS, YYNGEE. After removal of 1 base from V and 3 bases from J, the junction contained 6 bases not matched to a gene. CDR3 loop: CASSVSGTGGYYEQYF. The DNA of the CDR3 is TGTGCCAGCAGCGTATCCGGGACAGGGGGATACTACGAGCAGTACTTC.

CDR3 in amino acids: CASTGQGWYNSPLHF. Written as DNA, the CDR3 is TGTGCCAGCACCGGACAGGGCTGGTATAATTCACCCCTCCACTTT. This rearrangement joins TRBV27 to TRBJ1-6, with 8 bases identical to TRBD1. Germline CDR1 is MNHEY and CDR2 is SMNVEV (reference sequence). Trimming at V came to 7 bases and at J to 4 bases, leaving 6 bases not matched to a gene. This CDR3 is built from 15 residues.

In DNA, the CDR3 is TGCAGTGCTAGTGCGGGACTAATCGCCGGTGAGCAGTTCTTC. Residues: CSASAGLIAGEQFF. The genes are TRBV20-1 and TRBJ2-1, with 7 positions matching TRBD2. With V trimmed by 3 bases and J by 9 bases, 11 bases remained unmatched. CDR1 is DFQATT, CDR2 SNEGSKA, per germline (reference sequence). The CDR3 contains 14 residues.

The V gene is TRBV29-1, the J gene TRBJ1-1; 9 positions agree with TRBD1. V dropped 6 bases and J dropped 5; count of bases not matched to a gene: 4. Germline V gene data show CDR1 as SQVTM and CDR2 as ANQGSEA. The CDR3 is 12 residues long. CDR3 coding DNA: TGCAGCGTCGGACAGGGGAAGACTGAAGCTTTCTTT. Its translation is CSVGQGKTEAFF.

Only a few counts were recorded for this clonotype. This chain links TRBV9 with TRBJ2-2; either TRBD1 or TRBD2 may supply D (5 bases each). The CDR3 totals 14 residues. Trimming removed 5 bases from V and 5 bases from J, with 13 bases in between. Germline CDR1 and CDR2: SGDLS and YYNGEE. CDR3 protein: CASRAGTLTGELFF. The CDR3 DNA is TGTGCCAGCAGAGCCGGGACCTTGACCGGGGAGCTGTTTTTT.

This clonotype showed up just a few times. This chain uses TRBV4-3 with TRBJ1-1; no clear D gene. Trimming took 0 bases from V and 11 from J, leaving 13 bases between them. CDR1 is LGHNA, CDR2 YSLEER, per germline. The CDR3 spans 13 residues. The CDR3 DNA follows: TGCGCCAGCAGCCAAGATCGCGGCCAAGTGGCTTTCTTT. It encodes CASSQDRGQVAFF.

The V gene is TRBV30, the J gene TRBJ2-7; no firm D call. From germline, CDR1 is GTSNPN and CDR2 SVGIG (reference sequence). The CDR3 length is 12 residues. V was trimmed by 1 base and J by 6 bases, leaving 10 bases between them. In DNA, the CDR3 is TGTGCCTGGAGTGACCCCGGTTTCGAGCAGTACTTC. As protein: CAWSDPGFEQYF.

The chain's CDR3 is CASSANGNYNEQFF. The CDR3, as DNA: TGTGCCAGCAGTGCCAACGGGAACTACAATGAGCAGTTCTTC. The chain carries TRBV12-3 or TRBV12-4 and TRBJ2-1, with D possibly matching TRBD2 (5 bases). This CDR3 comprises 14 residues. Trimming left V 5 bases short and J 3 bases short, with 11 bases between.

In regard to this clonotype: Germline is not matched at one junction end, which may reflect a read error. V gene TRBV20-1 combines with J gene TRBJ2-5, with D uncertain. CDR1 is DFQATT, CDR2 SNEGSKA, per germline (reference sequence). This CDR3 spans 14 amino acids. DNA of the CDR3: TGCGGTTCAGCTAGGGTTGGGCAACAAGAGACCCAGTACTTT. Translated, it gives CGSARVGQQETQYF.

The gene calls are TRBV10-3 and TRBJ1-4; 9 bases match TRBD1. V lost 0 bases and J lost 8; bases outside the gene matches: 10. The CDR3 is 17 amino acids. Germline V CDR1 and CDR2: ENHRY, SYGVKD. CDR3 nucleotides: TGTGCCATCAGTGAGTCTAGGACAGGGGCCCAAAAGGAAAAACTGTTTTTT. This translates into CAISESRTGAQKEKLFF.

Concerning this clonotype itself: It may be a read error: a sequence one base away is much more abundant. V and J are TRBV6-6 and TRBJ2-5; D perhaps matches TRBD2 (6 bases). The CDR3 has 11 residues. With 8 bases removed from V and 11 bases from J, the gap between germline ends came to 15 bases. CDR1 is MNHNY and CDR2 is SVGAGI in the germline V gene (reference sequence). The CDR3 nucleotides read TGTGCCAGCTGGAGGGGTAGTGAGCAGTACTTC. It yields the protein CASWRGSEQYF.

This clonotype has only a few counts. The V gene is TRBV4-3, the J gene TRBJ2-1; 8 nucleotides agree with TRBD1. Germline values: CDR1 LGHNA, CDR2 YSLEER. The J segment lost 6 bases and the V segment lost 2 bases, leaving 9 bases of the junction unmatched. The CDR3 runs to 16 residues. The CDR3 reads CASSQSAQGVGNEQFF. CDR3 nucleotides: TGCGCCAGCAGCCAATCAGCACAGGGGGTTGGCAATGAGCAGTTCTTC.

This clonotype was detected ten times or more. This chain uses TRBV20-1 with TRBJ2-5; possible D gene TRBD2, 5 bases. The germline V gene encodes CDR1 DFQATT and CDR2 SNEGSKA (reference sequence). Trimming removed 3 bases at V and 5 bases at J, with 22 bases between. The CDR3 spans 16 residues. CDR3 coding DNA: TGCAGTGCTAGTCCCCTAGAGAGGGCTAAGCAGGAGACCCAGTACTTC. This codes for CSASPLERAKQETQYF.

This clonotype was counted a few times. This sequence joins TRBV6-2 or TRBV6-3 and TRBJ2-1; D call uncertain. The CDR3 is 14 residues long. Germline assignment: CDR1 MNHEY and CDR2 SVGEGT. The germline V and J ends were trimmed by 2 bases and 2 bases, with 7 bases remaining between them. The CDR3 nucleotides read TGTGCCAGCAGTTACCTACAGACCTACAATGAGCAGTTCTTC. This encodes CASSYLQTYNEQFF.

CDR3 bases: TGTGCCAGCAGTTACTCGAACAGGGAAAGCAATCAGCCCCAGCATTTT. Encoded protein: CASSYSNRESNQPQHF. This chain connects TRBV6-6 to TRBJ1-5; the D gene is possibly TRBD1 (6 bases). The CDR3 totals 16 residues. The germline V gene has CDR1 MNHNY and CDR2 SVGAGI (reference sequence). The V end lost 0 bases, the J end lost 1 base, and 10 bases lay between the germline ends.

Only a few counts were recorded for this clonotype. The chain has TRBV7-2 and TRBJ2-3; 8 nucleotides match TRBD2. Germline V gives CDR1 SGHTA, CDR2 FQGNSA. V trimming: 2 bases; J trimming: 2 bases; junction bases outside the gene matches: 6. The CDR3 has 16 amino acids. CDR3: CASSLRLLADTDTQYF. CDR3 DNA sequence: TGTGCCAGCAGCTTACGGCTACTAGCGGACACAGATACGCAGTATTTT.

The CDR3 spells CASRGSLNIQYF. CDR3 sequence (DNA): TGTGCCAGCAGGGGGTCATTAAACATTCAGTACTTC. The rearrangement joins TRBV6-6 to TRBJ2-7; no clear D. The end of the DNA aligns better with TRBJ2-4, so the J call may be wrong. The germline CDR1 and CDR2 sequences are MNHNY and SVGAGI (reference sequence). This CDR3 spans 12 amino acids.

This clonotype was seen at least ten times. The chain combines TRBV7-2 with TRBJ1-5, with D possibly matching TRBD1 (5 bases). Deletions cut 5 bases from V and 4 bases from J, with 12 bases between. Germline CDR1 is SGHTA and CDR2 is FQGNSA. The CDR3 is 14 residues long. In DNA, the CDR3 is TGTGCCAGCAGCCCTGGGACGGCAAATCAGCCCCAGCATTTT. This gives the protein CASSPGTANQPQHF.

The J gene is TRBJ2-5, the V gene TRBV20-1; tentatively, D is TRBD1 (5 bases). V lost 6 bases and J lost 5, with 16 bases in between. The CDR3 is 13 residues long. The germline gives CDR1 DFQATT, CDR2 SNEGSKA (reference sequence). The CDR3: CSANPGFWETQYF. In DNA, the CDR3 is TGCAGTGCCAACCCAGGGTTTTGGGAGACCCAGTACTTC.